The rows below give T cell receptor beta chains drawn from one sample of a study of T cells in Graves' hyperthyroidism and ophthalmopathy. TCRdb independently ran MiXCR on the multiplex PCR reads; one entry per CDR3 protein. In the table there are more than 300,000 distinct CDR3 sequences, around 13% of which are singletons. The specimen was blood. These receptors all come from a woman aged 25 to 39 with Graves' ophthalmopathy. Each CDR3 is given with its conserved first and last residue. A D gene is named only where the DNA matches it firmly. The size entry is marked missing in some rows and otherwise reads once, few, many or a size class.

TRBV11-2,many,TRBJ2-1,NA,CASRSEPGSEGGSYNEQFF,TGTGCCAGCAGATCGGAACCGGGGAGTGAGGGGGGCTCCTACAATGAGCAGTTCTTC
TRBV6-1,many,TRBJ1-2,NA,CASIQEQGLSYGYTF,TGTGCCAGCATTCAGGAACAGGGCCTGTCCTATGGCTACACCTTC
TRBV14,NA,TRBJ1-1,NA,CASSATRTLNTEAFF,TGTGCCAGCAGCGCGACACGGACCCTGAACACTGAAGCTTTCTTT
TRBV14,many,TRBJ2-6,NA,CASSPFSGANVLTF,TGTGCCAGCAGCCCCTTCTCTGGGGCCAACGTCCTGACTTTC
TRBV7-8,many,TRBJ2-5,NA,CASRGWQETQYF,TGTGCCAGCAGAGGATGGCAAGAGACCCAGTACTTC
TRBV20-1,few,TRBJ2-3,NA,CSARDKSTDTQYF,TGCAGTGCTAGAGACAAGAGCACAGATACGCAGTATTTT
TRBV19,NA,TRBJ1-2,NA,CASSTLAGNYGYTF,TGTGCCAGTAGTACCCTGGCGGGGAACTATGGCTACACCTTC
TRBV2,NA,TRBJ2-6,NA,CASSQIGAGANVLTF,TGTGCCAGCTCTCAAATAGGGGCTGGGGCCAACGTCCTGACTTTC
TRBV12-3/TRBV12-4,many,TRBJ2-7,NA,CASTREPSYEQYF,TGTGCCAGCACTCGTGAGCCTTCCTACGAGCAGTACTTC
TRBV27,NA,TRBJ1-6,NA,CASSLSYNNSPLHF,TGTGCCAGCAGTCTATCATATAATAATTCACCCCTCCACTTT
TRBV20-1,many,TRBJ2-7,TRBD1,CSARTGVYEQYF,TGCAGTGCCCGGACAGGGGTCTACGAGCAGTACTTC
TRBV10-1,NA,TRBJ2-7,TRBD1,CASSSGTAPYEQYF,TGCGCCAGCAGCTCCGGGACAGCACCCTACGAGCAGTACTTC
TRBV7-9,many,TRBJ2-4,TRBD1,CASSGQAAKNIQYF,TGTGCCAGCAGCGGACAGGCGGCCAAAAACATTCAGTACTTC
TRBV7-9,many,TRBJ2-1,TRBD2,CASTSMPGLALNEQFF,TGTGCCAGCACCTCGATGCCGGGACTAGCGTTAAATGAGCAGTTCTTC
TRBV12-5,many,TRBJ2-5,NA,CASGLGIETQYF,TGTGCTAGTGGTTTGGGCATAGAGACCCAGTACTTC
TRBV27,few,TRBJ2-7,TRBD1,CASSPQGPSSYEQYF,TGTGCCAGCAGTCCACAGGGGCCGAGCTCCTACGAGCAGTACTTC
TRBV5-1,NA,TRBJ1-6,TRBD1,CASSPGQENPPLHF,TGCGCCAGCAGCCCCGGACAGGAAAATCCACCCCTCCACTTT
TRBV15,many,TRBJ2-5,NA,CATSRVRWGNQETQYF,TGTGCCACCAGCAGAGTAAGATGGGGAAACCAAGAGACCCAGTACTTC